Listed below are T cell receptor beta chains from one sample, sequenced in a study of CD8 T cells in Susac syndrome. TCRdb re-derived calls from the immunoSEQ multiplex PCR reads in MiXCR, one entry per CDR3 protein. The data hold about 66,000 distinct CDR3 sequences, with approximately 94% observed a single time. Source material: CD8+ T cells from PBMCs. These receptors all stem from a human donor with multiple sclerosis. Both conserved end residues are part of each CDR3. The D gene is left open where the match is weak. Clone size is shown for a subset of rows, as once, few, many or a class of expanded clone.

TGTGCCAGCAGTTTTCGGGGATTTACCGCCTACGAGCAGTACTTC	CASSFRGFTAYEQYF	15	TRBV28	-	-	TRBJ2-7
TGTGCCAGCAGTCCCGGTGACATTGATGAGCAGTACTTC	CASSPGDIDEQYF	13	TRBV27	-	-	TRBJ2-7
TGTGCCAGCAACCTAGCGGGAGGCAGCTCCTACGAGCAGTACTTC	CASNLAGGSSYEQYF	15	TRBV6-1	-	TRBD2	TRBJ2-7
TGTGCCAGCAGTTCTCCCCCGCTAGCGTGGCAGTACTTC	CASSSPPLAWQYF	13	TRBV27	-	-	TRBJ2-7
TGTGCCAGCAGCGCCCCAGGGGAGACCCAGTACTTC	CASSAPGETQYF	12	TRBV7-3	-	-	TRBJ2-5
TGCAGCGTGGACGGAGGGCGAGCAGATACGCAGTATTTT	CSVDGGRADTQYF	13	TRBV29-1	-	-	TRBJ2-3
TGTGCCTGGACAAGGACAGGCAACACTGAAGCTTTCTTT	CAWTRTGNTEAFF	13	TRBV30	-	TRBD1	TRBJ1-1
TGTGCTAGTGGTTCCGTTGTGGGAGCCACCACAGATACGCAGTATTTT	CASGSVVGATTDTQYF	16	TRBV12-5	-	-	TRBJ2-3
TGTGCCAGCAGCACGGCGGACGGTTTCCAAGAGACCCAGTACTTC	CASSTADGFQETQYF	15	TRBV12-3/TRBV12-4	-	-	TRBJ2-5
TGTGCCAGCAGCTTGGTCGGGACTTTACAAGAGACCCAGTACTTC	CASSLVGTLQETQYF	15	TRBV5-4	-	-	TRBJ2-5
TGCAGTGCTAGACCCAGACAGGGTTCCTTCTACGAGCAGTACTTC	CSARPRQGSFYEQYF	15	TRBV20-1	-	TRBD1	TRBJ2-7
TGTGCCAGCAGCTGGGTGACTAGCGGGAGAGACGAGCAGTACTTC	CASSWVTSGRDEQYF	15	TRBV7-8	-	TRBD2	TRBJ2-7
TGTGCCAGCAGCTTGGTAGGAGGGGGCGATGGCTACACCTTC	CASSLVGGGDGYTF	14	TRBV5-4	-	TRBD1	TRBJ1-2
TGTGCCTGGGCCTCCGGGTTGAACACTGAAGCTTTCTTT	CAWASGLNTEAFF	13	TRBV30	once	-	TRBJ1-1
TGTGCCTGGAGTGTACTTGGGGCCTACGAGCAGTACTTC	CAWSVLGAYEQYF	13	TRBV30	-	-	TRBJ2-7
TGTGCCAGCGGTAGTGGGGCCGGGTCGCTCGAGCAGTACTTC	CASGSGAGSLEQYF	14	TRBV27	-	-	TRBJ2-7
TGCAGCGTTGAAGATCTGGGAGGGACTAGCGGAACCTACGAGCAGTACTTC	CSVEDLGGTSGTYEQYF	17	TRBV29-1	-	TRBD2	TRBJ2-7
TGCAGCGTGGAAGTGGGGCCGGATGGCTACACCTTC	CSVEVGPDGYTF	12	TRBV29-1	-	-	TRBJ1-2
TGTGCCAGCAGTGACTCGGGCGGGAGTTCACCCCTCCACTTT	CASSDSGGSSPLHF	14	TRBV6-4	-	-	TRBJ1-6
TGTGCCAGCACCTCTGAAGGCAGTGAAGCTTTCTTT	CASTSEGSEAFF	12	TRBV12-3/TRBV12-4	-	-	TRBJ1-1
TGTGCCAGCAGCTTAGGGGACAGCGGGAACTATGGCTACACCTTC	CASSLGDSGNYGYTF	15	TRBV7-9	-	TRBD1	TRBJ1-2
TGTGCCAGCAGCTTGGACAGGGGAAATCAGCCCCAGCATTTT	CASSLDRGNQPQHF	14	TRBV3-1	-	TRBD1	TRBJ1-5
TGTGCCAGCAGTTTAAGGGGTAGGGGCGCTGAAGCTTTCTTT	CASSLRGRGAEAFF	14	TRBV27	-	-	TRBJ1-1
TGTGCCACCAGTGACCCGGTGGGGGGCGCCGCCACAGATACGCAGTATTTT	CATSDPVGGAATDTQYF	17	TRBV24-1	-	-	TRBJ2-3
TGTGCCAGCAGTCACAGGGAGCAAGAGACCCAGTACTTC	CASSHREQETQYF	13	TRBV6-5	-	-	TRBJ2-5
TGTGCCACCTGGAGCCCACTACTCGAGCAGTACTTC	CATWSPLLEQYF	12	TRBV6-1	-	-	TRBJ2-7